This T cell receptor beta chain originates from a study of CD4 and CD8 cells across lung adenocarcinoma regions. This clonotype came up many times. Each CDR3 protein gets one entry after TCRdb re-called the PCR reads with MiXCR. The data hold about 19,000 distinct CDR3 sequences, with roughly 46% observed a single time. Samples came from patients with localized non-small cell lung adenocarcinoma. The sequence came from a male donor with lung adenocarcinoma. The CD4 and CD8 labels of this study may be unreliable. The sequencing input was CD4+ T cells from the margin of a lung tumor.

Written as DNA, the CDR3 is TGTGCCAGCAGCCCCCCTGGGGCCAACGTCCTGACTTTC. Its translation is CASSPPGANVLTF. The chain links TRBV6-5 to TRBJ2-6; no firm D call. V gave up 6 bases and J gave up 2 bases, with 5 bases separating them. CDR3 length equals 13 residues. From germline, CDR1 is MNHEY and CDR2 SVGAGI.